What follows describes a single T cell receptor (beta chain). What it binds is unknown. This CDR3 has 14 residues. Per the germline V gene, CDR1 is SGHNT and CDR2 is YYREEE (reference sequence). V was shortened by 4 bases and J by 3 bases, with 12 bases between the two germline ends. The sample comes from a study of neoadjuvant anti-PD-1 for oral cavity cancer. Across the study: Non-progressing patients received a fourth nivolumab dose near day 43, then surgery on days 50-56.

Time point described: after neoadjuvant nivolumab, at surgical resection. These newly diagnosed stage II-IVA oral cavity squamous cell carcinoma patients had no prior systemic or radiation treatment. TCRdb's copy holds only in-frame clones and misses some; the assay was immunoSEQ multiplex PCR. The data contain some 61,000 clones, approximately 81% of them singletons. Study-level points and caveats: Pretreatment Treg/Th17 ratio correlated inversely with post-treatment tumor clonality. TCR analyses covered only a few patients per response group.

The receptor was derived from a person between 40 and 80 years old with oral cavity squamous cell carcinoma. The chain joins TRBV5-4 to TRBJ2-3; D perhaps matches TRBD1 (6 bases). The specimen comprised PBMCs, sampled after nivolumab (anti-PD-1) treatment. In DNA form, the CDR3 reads TGTGCCAGCAGCCGGGACACCAAAACAGATACGCAGTATTTT. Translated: CASSRDTKTDTQYF. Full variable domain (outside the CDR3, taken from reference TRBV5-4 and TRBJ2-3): ETGVTQSPTHLIKTRGQQVTLRCSSQSGHNTVSWYQQALGQGPQFIFQYYREEENGRGNFPPRFSGLQFPNYSSELNVNALELDDSALYLCASSRDTKTDTQYFGPGTRLTVL.